This T cell receptor beta chain originates from a study of beta chain features in type 1 diabetes. The study's findings and limits: Whether TCRB rearrangement is influenced by HLA type was left unresolved in this analysis. Shorter TCRB CDR3s, moderately but significantly so, were found in Type 1 diabetes patients in all four CD4+ subsets.

This clone appeared a few times. The antigen remains unidentified. The CDR3 runs to 13 residues. The V and J ends lost 0 bases and 4 bases, in that order; junction bases with no gene match: 2. Germline V CDR1 and CDR2: GTSNPN, SVGIG (reference sequence). The authors reverse transcribed all of the isolated RNA, so sequencing captured expressed TCRB transcripts. Average reads for naive, central memory and regulatory T cell samples were about 3.7 million. Generated by immunoSEQ multiplex PCR, the TCRdb table keeps only in-frame clones and is missing some. This table has about 740,000 clones, over 10% appearing once.

The sequence was obtained from a man younger than 35 with type 1 diabetes. Specimen: naive CD4+ T cells from blood. The V and J genes are TRBV30 and TRBJ2-7; 8 nucleotides line up with TRBD1. The CDR3 spells CAWSVRQGYEQYF. Here the CDR3 DNA reads TGTGCCTGGAGTGTAAGACAGGGGTACGAGCAGTACTTC.